This T cell receptor (beta chain) was identified in a study of T cell repertoires in cytomegalovirus infection. Study-wide background: Indications of both CMV infection and matching HLA type were provided by public TCR beta signatures.

TCRdb ran MiXCR on the reads and lists one entry per CDR3 protein. Here the sample spans around 630,000 distinct CDR3 sequences, 20% to 30% being singletons. This clonotype has just a few counts. What it binds is not known. Findings and limits, study-wide: The ex vivo response was dominated by HLA-C-restricted CMV-specific TCR beta clonotypes. Totalled public TCR beta family frequency picked out people who carried CMV plus the relevant HLA.

The receptor was isolated from a human donor in good health (CMV status not recorded). Some clones in this sample may be carry-over from other donors' samples. Sequencing was done on a sample of CD8+ T cells from PBMCs.

The CDR3 bases are TGTGCCAGCAGTTACTCTGGAGACAGAACCTACGAGCAGTACTTC. Residues: CASSYSGDRTYEQYF. The V and J genes are TRBV6-6 and TRBJ2-7, with a weak D call TRBD1 (5 bases). V was trimmed by 0 bases and J by 2 bases, leaving 11 bases between them. This CDR3 has 15 amino acids. Looked up from germline, CDR1 is MNHNY and CDR2 is SVGAGI (reference sequence).